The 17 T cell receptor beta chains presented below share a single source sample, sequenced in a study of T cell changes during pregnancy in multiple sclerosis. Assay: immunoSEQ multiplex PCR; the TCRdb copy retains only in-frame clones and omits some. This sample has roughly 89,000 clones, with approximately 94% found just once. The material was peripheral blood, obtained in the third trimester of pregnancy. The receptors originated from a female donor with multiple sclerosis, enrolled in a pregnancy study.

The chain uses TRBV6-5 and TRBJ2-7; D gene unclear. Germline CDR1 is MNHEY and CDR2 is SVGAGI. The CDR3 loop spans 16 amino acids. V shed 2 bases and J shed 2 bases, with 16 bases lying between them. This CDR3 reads CASSYAVPAQTYEQYF. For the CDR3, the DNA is TGTGCCAGCAGTTACGCGGTCCCAGCGCAGACCTACGAGCAGTACTTC.

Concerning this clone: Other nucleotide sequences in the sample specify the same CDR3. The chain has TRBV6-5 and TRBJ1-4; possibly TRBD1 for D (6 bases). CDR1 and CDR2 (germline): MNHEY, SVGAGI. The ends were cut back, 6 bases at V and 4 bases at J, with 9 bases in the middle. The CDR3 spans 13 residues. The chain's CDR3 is CASSRTVNEKLFF. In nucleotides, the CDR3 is TGTGCCAGCAGCAGGACAGTTAATGAAAAACTGTTTTTT.

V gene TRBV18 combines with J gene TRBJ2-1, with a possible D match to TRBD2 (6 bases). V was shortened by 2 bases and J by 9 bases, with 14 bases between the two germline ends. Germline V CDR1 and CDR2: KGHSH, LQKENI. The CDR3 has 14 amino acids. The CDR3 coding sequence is TGTGCCAGCTCACCAGTGGGAGGAAGGGGTGAGCAGTTCTTC. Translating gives CASSPVGGRGEQFF. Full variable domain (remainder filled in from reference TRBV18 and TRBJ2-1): NAGVMQNPRHLVRRRGQEARLRCSPMKGHSHVYWYRQLPEEGLKFMVYLQKENIIDESGMPKERFSAEFPKEGPSILRIQQVVRGDSAAYFCASSPVGGRGEQFFGPGTRLTVL.

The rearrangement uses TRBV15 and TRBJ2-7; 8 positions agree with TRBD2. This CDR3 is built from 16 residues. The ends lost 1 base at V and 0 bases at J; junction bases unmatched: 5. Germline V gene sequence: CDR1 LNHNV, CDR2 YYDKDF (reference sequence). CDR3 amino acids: CATSRVAGRSSYEQYF. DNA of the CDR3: TGTGCCACCAGCAGAGTAGCGGGACGAAGCTCCTACGAGCAGTACTTC.

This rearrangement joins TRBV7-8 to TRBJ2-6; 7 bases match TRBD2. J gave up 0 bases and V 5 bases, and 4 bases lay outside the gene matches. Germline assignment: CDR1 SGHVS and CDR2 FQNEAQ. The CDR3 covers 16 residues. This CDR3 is CASSQTGGSGANVLTF. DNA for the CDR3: TGTGCCAGCAGCCAGACGGGAGGCTCTGGGGCCAACGTCCTGACTTTC.

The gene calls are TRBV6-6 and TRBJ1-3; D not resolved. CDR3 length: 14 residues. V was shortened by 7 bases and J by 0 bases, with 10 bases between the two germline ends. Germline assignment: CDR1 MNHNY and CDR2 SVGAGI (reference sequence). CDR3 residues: CASTRPNSGNTIYF. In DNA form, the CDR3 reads TGTGCCAGCACTAGACCCAACTCTGGAAACACCATATATTTT.

CDR3 nucleotide sequence: TGTGCCAGTTTTACCCGGCGGTCCGGATACGAGCAGTACTTC. This encodes CASFTRRSGYEQYF. The V gene is TRBV28, the J gene TRBJ2-7; the D is unclear. CDR3 length: 14 residues. V was cut by 9 bases and J by 4 bases, with 19 bases left in between. Germline V gene data show CDR1 as MDHEN and CDR2 as SYDVKM.

DNA of the CDR3: TGTGCCTGCCGGGGGACAGGCCCGATATGGGCCGTTCTACGTTCCCTCTACGAGCAGTACTTC. It specifies CACRGTGPIWAVLRSLYEQYF. The chain combines TRBV30 with TRBJ2-7, with 8 bases aligning to TRBD1. The junction had 31 bases not matched to a gene; V was cut back by 6 bases and J by 3 bases. Germline loops: CDR1 GTSNPN, CDR2 SVGIG (reference sequence). This CDR3 is built from 21 residues.

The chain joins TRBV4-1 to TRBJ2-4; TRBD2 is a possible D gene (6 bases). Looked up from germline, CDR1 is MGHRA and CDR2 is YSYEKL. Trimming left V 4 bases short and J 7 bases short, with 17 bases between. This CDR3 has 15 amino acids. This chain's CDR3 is CASSLSGTANNIQYF. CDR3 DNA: TGCGCCAGCAGCCTTAGCGGCACTGCAAACAACATTCAGTACTTC.

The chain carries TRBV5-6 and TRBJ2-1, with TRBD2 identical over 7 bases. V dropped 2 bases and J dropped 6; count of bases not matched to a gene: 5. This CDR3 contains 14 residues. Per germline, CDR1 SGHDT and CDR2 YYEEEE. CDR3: CASSFRLAGNEQFF. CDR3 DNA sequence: TGTGCCAGCAGCTTTCGACTAGCAGGCAATGAGCAGTTCTTC. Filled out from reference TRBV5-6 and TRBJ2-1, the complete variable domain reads DAGVTQSPTHLIKTRGQQVTLRCSPKSGHDTVSWYQQALGQGPQFIFQYYEEEERQRGNFPDRFSGHQFPNYSSELNVNALLLGDSALYLCASSFRLAGNEQFFGPGTRLTVL.

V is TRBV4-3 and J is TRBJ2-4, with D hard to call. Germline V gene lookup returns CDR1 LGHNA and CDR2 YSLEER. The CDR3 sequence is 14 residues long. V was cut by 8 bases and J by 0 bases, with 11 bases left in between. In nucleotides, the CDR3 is TGCGCCAGCGTCACCCTAGTAGCCAAAAACATTCAGTACTTC. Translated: CASVTLVAKNIQYF.

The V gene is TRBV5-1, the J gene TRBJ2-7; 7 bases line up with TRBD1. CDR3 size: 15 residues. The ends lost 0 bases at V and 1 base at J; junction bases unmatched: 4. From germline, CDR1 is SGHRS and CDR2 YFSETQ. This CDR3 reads CASSLGGQISYEQYF. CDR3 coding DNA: TGCGCCAGCAGCTTGGGGGGACAGATTTCCTACGAGCAGTACTTC.

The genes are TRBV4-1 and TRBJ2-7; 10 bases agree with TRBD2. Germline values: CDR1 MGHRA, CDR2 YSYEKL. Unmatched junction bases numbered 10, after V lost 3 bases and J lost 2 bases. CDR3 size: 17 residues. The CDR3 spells CASSQETGTSAPYEQYF. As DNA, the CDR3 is TGCGCCAGCAGCCAGGAAACCGGGACTAGCGCGCCCTACGAGCAGTACTTC.

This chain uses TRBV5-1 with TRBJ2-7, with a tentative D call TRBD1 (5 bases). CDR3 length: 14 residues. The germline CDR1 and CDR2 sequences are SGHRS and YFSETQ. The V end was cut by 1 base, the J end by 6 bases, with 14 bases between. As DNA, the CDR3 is TGCGCCAGCAGCTTGAACCTCAGGGTTCCCGAGCAGTACTTC. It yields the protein CASSLNLRVPEQYF.

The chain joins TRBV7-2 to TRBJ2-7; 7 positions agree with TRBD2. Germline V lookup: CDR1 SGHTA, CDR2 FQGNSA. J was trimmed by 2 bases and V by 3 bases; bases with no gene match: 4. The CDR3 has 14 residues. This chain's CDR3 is CASSLTSLTYEQYF. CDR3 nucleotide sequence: TGTGCCAGCAGCTTGACTAGCCTAACCTACGAGCAGTACTTC.

This chain's CDR3 is CASSLAGASNQPQHF. The CDR3 DNA sequence: TGTGCCAGCAGCTTAGCTGGGGCAAGCAATCAGCCCCAGCATTTT. The gene calls are TRBV7-8 and TRBJ1-5, with a weak D call TRBD1 (5 bases). The CDR3 consists of 15 residues. Between the trimmed V and J ends, which lost 0 bases and 1 base, there was a span of 7 bases. From germline, CDR1 is SGHVS and CDR2 FQNEAQ. The full variable domain, its missing parts supplied by reference TRBV7-8 and TRBJ1-5, is GAGVSQSPRYKVAKRGQDVALRCDPISGHVSLFWYQQALGQGPEFLTYFQNEAQLDKSGLPSDRFFAERPEGSVSTLKIQRTQQEDSAVYLCASSLAGASNQPQHFGDGTRLSIL.

This CDR3 reads CASHDQGIVSNQPQHF. The CDR3 DNA sequence: TGTGCCAGCCACGACCAGGGGATTGTAAGCAATCAGCCCCAGCATTTT. The chain uses TRBV2 and TRBJ1-5, with D perhaps matching TRBD1 (6 bases). The CDR3 loop spans 16 amino acids. Germline CDR1 SNHLY, CDR2 FYNNEI. V was cut by 8 bases and J by 1 base, with 18 bases left in between.